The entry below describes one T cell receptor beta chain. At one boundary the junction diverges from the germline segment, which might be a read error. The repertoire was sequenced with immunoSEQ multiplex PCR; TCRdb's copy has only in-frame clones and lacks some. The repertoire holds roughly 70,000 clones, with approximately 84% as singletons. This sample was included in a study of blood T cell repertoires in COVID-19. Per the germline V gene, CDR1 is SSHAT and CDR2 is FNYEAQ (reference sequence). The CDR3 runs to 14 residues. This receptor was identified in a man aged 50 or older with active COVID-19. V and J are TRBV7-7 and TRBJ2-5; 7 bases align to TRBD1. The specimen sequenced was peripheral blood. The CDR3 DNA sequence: TGTGCTAGCAGCTTTAGGGGGCGGATGGAGACCCAGTACTTC. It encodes CASSFRGRMETQYF. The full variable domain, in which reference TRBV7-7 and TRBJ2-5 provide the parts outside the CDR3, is GAGVSQSPRYKVTKRGQDVTLRCDPISSHATLYWYQQALGQGPEFLTYFNYEAQPDKSGLPSDRFSAERPEGSISTLTIQRTEQRDSAMYRCASSFRGRMETQYFGPGTRLLVL.